Sequencing of this T cell receptor (beta chain) was carried out in a study of blood T cell repertoires in COVID-19. Clones were read by immunoSEQ multiplex PCR, and TCRdb kept only the in-frame ones, dropping some. The sample lists fewer than 250,000 clones; roughly 85% were seen once. This clone was found many times. In germline, CDR1 is MNHEY, CDR2 SMNVEV (reference sequence). The junction had 6 bases not matched to a gene; V was cut back by 4 bases and J by 6 bases. The CDR3 has 14 amino acids. Input material: PBMCs or T cells enriched from blood (not recorded which). V usage is TRBV27 and J usage is TRBJ2-1, with 7 bases lining up with TRBD1. This receptor was identified in a woman aged 40 to 50 who had been exposed to COVID-19. This chain's CDR3 is CASSSTGPPNEQFF. Here the CDR3 DNA reads TGTGCCAGCAGTTCGACAGGGCCCCCCAATGAGCAGTTCTTC.